These 12 T cell receptor beta chains originate from one sample sequenced in a study of Graves' ophthalmopathy and Graves' hyperthyroidism. RNA transcripts were the source from which TCR beta CDR3 regions were amplified. HTBI primers served in a first-round RT-PCR, which a second-round multiplex PCR followed. TCRdb passed the multiplex PCR reads through MiXCR, listing each CDR3 protein once. The sample records 300,000 to 400,000 distinct CDR3 sequences, 17% being singletons. The sample comprised peripheral blood. The receptor set was obtained from an adult man with Graves' ophthalmopathy.

This clonotype was observed many times. This sequence joins TRBV30 and TRBJ1-5; 7 nucleotides match TRBD1. Germline loops: CDR1 GTSNPN, CDR2 SVGIG (reference sequence). The ends lost 0 bases at V and 4 bases at J; junction bases unmatched: 6. This CDR3 spans 15 amino acids. CDR3 amino acids: CAWSVSLRGNQPQHF. The CDR3 region has the DNA TGTGCCTGGAGTGTAAGCCTCAGGGGGAATCAGCCCCAGCATTTT.

This clonotype has at least ten counts. V is TRBV11-1 and J is TRBJ1-1; the match to TRBD1 covers 9 bases. V lost 5 bases to trimming and J lost 5 bases; unmatched junction nucleotides: 12. Germline lookup yields CDR1 SGHAT and CDR2 FQDESV (reference sequence). The CDR3 length is 16 residues. DNA for the CDR3: TGTGCCAGCAGCCCCGACCCGGGACAGGGAGGGACTGAAGCTTTCTTT. As protein: CASSPDPGQGGTEAFF.

This clonotype was observed many times. The chain recombines TRBV6-2 or TRBV6-3 with TRBJ1-5; TRBD1 matches 12 bases. Per germline, CDR1 MNHEY and CDR2 SVGEGT. CDR3 length equals 17 residues. Germline trimming cut 2 bases from V and 6 bases from J; bases unmatched to any gene: 8. The CDR3 nucleotides read TGTGCCAGCAGTTACCATCCGGGACAGGGGGCGGGTCAGCCCCAGCATTTT. The encoded protein is CASSYHPGQGAGQPQHF.

In this sample, this clonotype turned up many times. The J gene is TRBJ2-5, the V gene TRBV7-9; 9 bases match TRBD1. This CDR3 is 15 amino acids long. J lost 2 bases, V lost 1 base, and 2 bases had no gene match. Germline V gives CDR1 SEHNR, CDR2 FQNEAQ (reference sequence). The CDR3 sequence: CASSLEGQGQETQYF. The DNA for the CDR3 is TGTGCCAGCAGCTTAGAGGGACAGGGACAAGAGACCCAGTACTTC.

This clonotype was detected ten times or more. The V and J genes are TRBV20-1 and TRBJ2-7; D gene ambiguous. The CDR3 spans 11 residues. The ends were cut back, 6 bases at V and 0 bases at J, with 6 bases in the middle. Germline assignment: CDR1 DFQATT and CDR2 SNEGSKA (reference sequence). In DNA, the CDR3 is TGCAGTGCCCTCACCTCCTACGAGCAGTACTTC. This translates into CSALTSYEQYF.

This clonotype has at least ten counts. The CDR3 DNA reads TGTGCCAGCAGTACCGGACAGGAGGTATTGGGAGGCTACACCTTC. It encodes CASSTGQEVLGGYTF. The rearrangement links TRBV6-1 to TRBJ1-2; 7 bases map to TRBD1. V shed 5 bases and J 8 bases; nucleotides not matched to a gene: 14. This CDR3 spans 15 amino acids. Germline V gives CDR1 MNHNS, CDR2 SASEGT.

This clonotype came up many times. V is TRBV11-1 and J is TRBJ1-5, with D unclear. V gave up 1 base and J gave up 1 base, with 2 bases separating them. CDR1 is SGHAT and CDR2 is FQDESV in the germline V gene (reference sequence). The CDR3 sequence is 13 residues long. Here the CDR3 reads CASSLESNQPQHF. In nucleotides, the CDR3 is TGTGCCAGCAGCTTAGAGAGCAATCAGCCCCAGCATTTT.

This clonotype appeared many times. The chain joins TRBV18 to TRBJ1-2; D is possibly TRBD1 (6 bases). CDR3 size: 15 residues. CDR1 and CDR2 from the germline V gene are KGHSH and LQKENI. The V and J ends lost 4 bases and 3 bases respectively, with 15 bases between them. In DNA form, the CDR3 reads TGTGCCAGCTCACTTTCGGCAGGGGTCGACTATGGCTACACCTTC. Protein: CASSLSAGVDYGYTF.

The genes are TRBV10-3 and TRBJ1-6; TRBD1 matches 8 bases. Trimming cost V 9 bases and J 4 bases; bases outside gene matches: 5. The CDR3 sequence is 14 residues long. CDR1 ENHRY and CDR2 SYGVKD come from the germline V gene. CDR3 sequence (DNA): TGTGCCATTCGGACAGGGATGTATAATTCACCCCTCCACTTT. It translates to CAIRTGMYNSPLHF.

This clonotype was seen many times. The gene calls are TRBV3-1 and TRBJ1-1; D gene unclear. V was cut by 2 bases and J by 4 bases, with 8 bases left in between. This CDR3 comprises 13 residues. Germline CDR1 LGHDT, CDR2 YNNKEL (reference sequence). The DNA of the CDR3 is TGTGCCAGCAGCCAATCCATGTCCACTGAAGCTTTCTTT. This translates into CASSQSMSTEAFF.

This clonotype was detected ten times or more. V and J are TRBV20-1 and TRBJ2-7, with a tentative D call TRBD2 (6 bases). Per germline, CDR1 DFQATT and CDR2 SNEGSKA (reference sequence). Trimming removed 0 bases from V and 0 bases from J, with 21 bases in between. This CDR3 spans 18 amino acids. The CDR3 region has the DNA TGCAGTGCTAGAGATCGCGATAGCGGAGCCGTTAGCTCCTACGAGCAGTACTTC. As protein: CSARDRDSGAVSSYEQYF.

This clonotype was seen repeatedly, ten times or more. CDR3 amino acids: CAISGRGDNQPQHF. CDR3 sequence (DNA): TGTGCCATCAGTGGGAGGGGTGACAATCAGCCCCAGCATTTT. The chain carries TRBV10-3 and TRBJ1-5, with D perhaps matching TRBD1 (5 bases). The CDR3 has 14 amino acids. Trimming removed 4 bases from V and 3 bases from J, with 10 bases in between. CDR1 and CDR2 (germline): ENHRY, SYGVKD.